These T cell receptor beta chains were read from a single sample in a study of blood T cells in healthy people across ages. TCRdb ran MiXCR on the 5' RACE reads and lists one entry per CDR3 protein. Among under 1 million distinct CDR3 sequences listed, 44% were seen once. The sequencing sample was made of blood. All receptors derive from a man in his sixties in good health. CDR3s include the opening cysteine and the closing phenylalanine or tryptophan. The D gene is left open where the match is weak. For some rows the clone size is stated as once, few or many, or as a class when expanded; others skip it.

D gene	clone size	V gene	CDR3 length	J gene	CDR3 protein	CDR3 DNA
TRBD2	NA	TRBV20-1	17	TRBJ2-4	CSVRAGTSGGSKNIQYF	TGCAGTGTTAGAGCCGGGACTAGCGGGGGTTCCAAAAACATTCAGTACTTC
TRBD2	few	TRBV20-1	14	TRBJ2-3	CSATQERGSDTQYF	TGCAGTGCCACTCAGGAGCGGGGCTCAGATACGCAGTATTTT
NA	NA	TRBV10-3	13	TRBJ2-2	CAIRPGGSGELFF	TGTGCCATCAGACCGGGGGGCTCCGGGGAGCTGTTTTTT
NA	NA	TRBV27	13	TRBJ2-4	CASSIDRRNIQYF	TGTGCCAGCAGTATCGACAGGAGAAACATTCAGTACTTC
NA	few	TRBV20-1	14	TRBJ2-1	CSATRQAIYNEQFF	TGCAGTGCTACCCGACAGGCGATTTACAATGAGCAGTTCTTC
NA	NA	TRBV7-3	13	TRBJ2-1	CASSVTGGNVQFF	TGTGCCAGCAGCGTGACAGGTGGCAATGTGCAGTTCTTC
NA	few	TRBV4-3	15	TRBJ2-7	CASSQGRGPPYEQYF	TGCGCCAGCAGCCAGGGCAGGGGACCCCCCTACGAGCAGTACTTC
NA	NA	TRBV12-3/TRBV12-4	14	TRBJ1-5	CASNIAGGQETQHF	TGTGCCAGCAACATTGCGGGGGGGCAGGAGACCCAGCATTTT
NA	few	TRBV29-1	13	TRBJ2-3	CSVAGGATDTQYF	TGCAGCGTTGCAGGAGGGGCAACAGATACGCAGTATTTT
NA	NA	TRBV7-2	15	TRBJ2-2	CASSPRGQGTGELFF	TGTGCCAGCAGCCCCCGAGGGCAGGGAACCGGGGAGCTGTTTTTT
NA	NA	TRBV7-8	17	TRBJ1-2	CASSSTSTQGSNYGYTF	TGTGCCAGCAGCTCTACCTCGACTCAAGGATCAAACTATGGCTACACCTTC
TRBD2	NA	TRBV27	15	TRBJ2-7	CASRRTSGGAWEQYF	TGTGCCAGCAGAAGGACTAGCGGGGGGGCCTGGGAGCAGTACTTC
NA	NA	TRBV18	13	TRBJ2-7	CASSPRTTYEQYF	TGTGCCAGCTCGCCTAGGACCACCTACGAGCAGTACTTC
TRBD1	NA	TRBV25-1	15	TRBJ2-5	CASSEWTGTKETQYF	TGTGCCAGCAGTGAATGGACAGGGACGAAAGAGACCCAGTACTTC
NA	NA	TRBV20-1	14	TRBJ2-7	CSARSPGISYEQYF	TGCAGTGCTAGGTCTCCAGGAATCTCCTACGAGCAGTACTTC
NA	NA	TRBV4-3	16	TRBJ1-6	CASSQEPQDRNSPLHF	TGCGCCAGCAGCCAAGAACCGCAGGATCGAAATTCACCCCTCCACTTT
TRBD1	once	TRBV9	14	TRBJ2-3	CASSEDRSTDTQYF	TGTGCCAGCAGTGAGGACAGGAGCACAGATACGCAGTATTTT
TRBD2	NA	TRBV10-3	16	TRBJ2-5	CAISEGLAGVQETQYF	TGTGCCATCAGTGAGGGGCTAGCGGGGGTCCAAGAGACCCAGTACTTC
NA	NA	TRBV12-3/TRBV12-4	16	TRBJ1-5	CASSLGQRYSNQPQHF	TGTGCCAGCAGTTTAGGGCAGCGTTATAGCAATCAGCCCCAGCATTTT
NA	NA	TRBV20-1	13	TRBJ1-1	CSATNSSLGEAFF	TGCAGTGCTACGAACAGCTCCCTCGGTGAAGCTTTCTTT
TRBD2	few	TRBV6-2/TRBV6-3	16	TRBJ2-5	CASSYSTSGGEETQYF	TGTGCCAGCAGTTATTCGACTAGCGGGGGGGAAGAGACCCAGTACTTC
TRBD1	NA	TRBV5-1	13	TRBJ2-1	CASSPGDRDEQFF	TGCGCCAGCAGCCCTGGGGACAGGGATGAGCAGTTCTTC
TRBD1	NA	TRBV7-2	14	TRBJ2-1	CASSTGGGVWEQFF	TGTGCCAGCAGCACAGGGGGAGGAGTGTGGGAGCAGTTCTTC
TRBD2	NA	TRBV20-1	15	TRBJ2-7	CSARPPRAGAYEQYF	TGCAGTGCTAGGCCCCCCCGGGCGGGAGCCTACGAGCAGTACTTC
NA	NA	TRBV6-2/TRBV6-3	15	TRBJ2-5	CASSYPGPFGETQYF	TGTGCCAGCAGTTACCCCGGTCCTTTTGGAGAGACCCAGTACTTC
NA	NA	TRBV9	12	TRBJ2-1	CASSPIANEQFF	TGTGCCAGCAGCCCAATCGCCAATGAGCAGTTCTTC
NA	many	TRBV10-3	12	TRBJ2-7	CAIGIQGYEQYF	TGTGCCATCGGTATTCAGGGCTACGAGCAGTACTTC
NA	NA	TRBV12-3/TRBV12-4	16	TRBJ1-2	CASSLDWGVRNYGYTF	TGTGCCAGCAGTTTAGATTGGGGGGTGCGGAACTATGGCTACACCTTC
TRBD1	NA	TRBV19	14	TRBJ1-2	CASGQGSSLYGYTF	TGTGCCAGTGGACAGGGGAGTTCCCTTTATGGCTACACCTTC
TRBD1	few	TRBV7-2	15	TRBJ2-7	CASSLVGTGTTEQYF	TGTGCCAGCAGCTTAGTGGGGACAGGTACTACCGAGCAGTACTTC
NA	few	TRBV5-5	18	TRBJ1-1	CASSRGQNLNLMNTEAFF	TGTGCCAGCAGCCGCGGACAGAATCTTAACCTCATGAACACTGAAGCTTTCTTT
NA	NA	TRBV9	17	TRBJ1-4	CASSVGVGPATNEKLIF	TGTGCCAGCAGCGTAGGTGTCGGGCCTGCAACTAATGAAAAACTGATTTTT
TRBD2	NA	TRBV9	15	TRBJ2-7	CASSTAGDPSYEQYF	TGTGCCAGCAGCACCGCGGGGGATCCCTCATACGAGCAGTACTTC
TRBD1	few	TRBV12-3/TRBV12-4	15	TRBJ1-5	CASSPTGPSNQPQHF	TGTGCCAGCAGTCCGACAGGGCCGAGCAATCAGCCCCAGCATTTT
NA	NA	TRBV7-2	14	TRBJ2-3	CASSLAQGGYTQYF	TGTGCCAGCAGCTTAGCCCAGGGTGGATATACGCAGTATTTT
TRBD2	few	TRBV11-3	17	TRBJ2-5	CASSLAQLAGFQETQYF	TGTGCCAGCAGCTTAGCACAACTAGCGGGGTTCCAAGAGACCCAGTACTTC
TRBD1	many	TRBV5-5	18	TRBJ2-7	CASSTLRTGRIEVNEQYF	TGTGCCAGCAGCACTCTTAGGACAGGGCGGATCGAAGTTAACGAGCAGTACTTC
TRBD2	NA	TRBV4-3	15	TRBJ2-1	CASSPGLAETNEQFF	TGCGCCAGCAGCCCCGGACTAGCGGAGACCAATGAGCAGTTCTTC
TRBD2	once	TRBV11-2	17	TRBJ2-5	CASSSPAGGPPVETQYF	TGTGCCAGCAGCTCCCCTGCGGGGGGGCCCCCGGTAGAGACCCAGTACTTC
TRBD1	NA	TRBV6-5	14	TRBJ1-2	CASRTTGASYGYTF	TGTGCCAGCAGGACGACAGGGGCGTCCTATGGCTACACCTTC
NA	many	TRBV5-1	13	TRBJ2-7	CASSLGSTYEQYF	TGTGCCAGCAGTTTAGGCTCCACCTACGAGCAGTACTTC
TRBD1	NA	TRBV25-1	16	TRBJ1-4	CASSGPTGSTNEKLFF	TGTGCCAGCAGTGGGCCGACAGGGTCAACTAATGAAAAACTGTTTTTT
NA	few	TRBV2	15	TRBJ2-7	CASSEARGGTYEQYF	TGTGCCAGCAGTGAAGCGCGTGGGGGCACCTACGAGCAGTACTTC
NA	many	TRBV2	14	TRBJ2-1	CASRGTSGYNEQFF	TGTGCCAGCCGGGGGACGAGCGGTTACAATGAGCAGTTCTTC
TRBD1	NA	TRBV28	14	TRBJ1-4	CASSLQQGYEKLFF	TGTGCCAGCAGTTTACAACAGGGGTACGAAAAACTGTTTTTT
TRBD1	NA	TRBV2	14	TRBJ1-2	CASSGGLQGYGYTF	TGTGCCAGCAGTGGTGGATTACAGGGGTATGGCTACACCTTC
NA	NA	TRBV7-2	14	TRBJ2-6	CASSLDNMANVPTF	TGTGCCAGCAGCTTAGATAACATGGCCAACGTCCCGACTTTC
TRBD2	few	TRBV6-6	14	TRBJ2-1	CASSYALAGGGQFF	TGTGCCAGCAGTTACGCATTAGCGGGGGGTGGGCAGTTCTTC
NA	few	TRBV20-1	16	TRBJ1-2	CSARSLQGVYNYGHTF	TGCAGTGCTAGGTCTCTCCAAGGAGTATATAACTATGGCCACACCTTC
NA	few	TRBV20-1	14	TRBJ1-4	CSARERQHNEKLFF	TGCAGTGCTAGGGAAAGACAGCACAATGAAAAACTGTTTTTT